The entry below gives a single T cell receptor (beta chain) sequence along with its context. The CDR3 covers 14 residues. Germline V gives CDR1 SGDLS, CDR2 YYNGEE. With 3 bases clipped from V and 7 bases from J, the junction kept 8 bases outside the gene matches. Original data processing: Researchers report that nucleated cell counts were estimated from reference gene primer amplification. Using immunoSEQ multiplex PCR, the repertoire was profiled, and TCRdb retains in-frame clones only, with some absent. The V and J calls and clone size come from that table; D and trimming were worked out from the DNA. The repertoire includes fewer than 350,000 clones, about 90% of them detected once, and around 8% sits in the top ten. The sample belongs to a study of blood T cell repertoires in COVID-19. Study context: Acute and convalescent COVID-19 specimens originated in the United States, Italy and Spain. Sources were T cells, B-cell-depleted T cells, or PBMCs; the material itself was cDNA or gDNA.

The chain recombines TRBV9 with TRBJ2-5, with 8 bases matching TRBD2. Sequencing was carried out using peripheral blood. The clonotype was recovered from a woman between 50 and 59 years old who had recovered from COVID-19. DNA of the CDR3: TGTGCCAGCAGCGCTGGGACTAGGCTGGGGACCCAGTACTTC. Its translation: CASSAGTRLGTQYF.